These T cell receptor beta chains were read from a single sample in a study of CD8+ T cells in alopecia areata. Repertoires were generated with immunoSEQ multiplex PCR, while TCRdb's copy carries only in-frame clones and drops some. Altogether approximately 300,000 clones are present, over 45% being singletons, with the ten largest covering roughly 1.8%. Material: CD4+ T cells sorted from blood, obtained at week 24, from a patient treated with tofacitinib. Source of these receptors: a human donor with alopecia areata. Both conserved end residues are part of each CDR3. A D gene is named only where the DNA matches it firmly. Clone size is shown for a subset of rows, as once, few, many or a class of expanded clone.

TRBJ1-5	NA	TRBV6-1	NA	CASSESGRGQPQHF	TGTGCCAGCAGTGAAAGTGGCAGGGGTCAGCCCCAGCATTTT
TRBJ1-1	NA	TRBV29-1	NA	CSVVRAAYTEAFF	TGCAGCGTTGTTAGGGCAGCTTACACTGAAGCTTTCTTT
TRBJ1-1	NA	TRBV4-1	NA	CASRRGAAYRNTEAFF	TGCGCCAGCAGACGGGGGGCAGCGTACAGAAACACTGAAGCTTTCTTT
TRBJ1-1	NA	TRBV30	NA	CAWMAGRRNTEAFF	TGTGCCTGGATGGCGGGGCGGAGGAACACTGAAGCTTTCTTT
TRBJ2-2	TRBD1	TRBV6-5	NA	CASTQQGARGGELFF	TGTGCCAGCACCCAACAGGGGGCACGGGGCGGGGAGCTGTTTTTT
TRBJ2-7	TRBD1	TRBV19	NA	CASRPGQGTYEQYF	TGTGCCAGTAGGCCGGGACAGGGAACCTACGAGCAGTACTTC
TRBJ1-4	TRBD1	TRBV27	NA	CASRTGFTNEKLFF	TGTGCCAGCAGGACAGGGTTCACTAATGAAAAACTGTTTTTT
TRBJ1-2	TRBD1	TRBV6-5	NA	CASSNDRAVYYGYTF	TGTGCCAGCAGTAACGACAGGGCGGTTTACTATGGCTACACCTTC
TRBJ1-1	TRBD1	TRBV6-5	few	CASSAGSSGGTEAFF	TGTGCCAGCAGCGCCGGCTCGTCAGGGGGCACTGAAGCTTTCTTT
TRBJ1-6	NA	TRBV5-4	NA	CASSLVAGLDNSPLHF	TGTGCCAGCAGCTTGGTGGCAGGGCTTGATAATTCACCCCTCCACTTT
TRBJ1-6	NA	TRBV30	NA	CAWSRRGGDSPLHF	TGTGCCTGGAGTAGGAGAGGTGGTGATTCACCCCTCCACTTT
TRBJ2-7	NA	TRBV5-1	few	CASSLGHVSYEQYF	TGCGCCAGCAGCTTAGGACACGTCTCCTACGAGCAGTACTTC
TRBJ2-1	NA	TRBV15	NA	CATSRASTRSLEQFF	TGTGCCACCAGCAGAGCGTCGACCAGGTCCTTGGAGCAGTTCTTC
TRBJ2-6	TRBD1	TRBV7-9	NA	CASSPDRGLRAGANVLTF	TGTGCCAGCAGCCCCGACAGGGGGCTCAGGGCTGGGGCCAACGTCCTGACTTTC
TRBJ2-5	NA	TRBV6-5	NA	CASSPPGEETQYF	TGTGCCAGCAGTCCCCCTGGAGAGGAGACCCAGTACTTC
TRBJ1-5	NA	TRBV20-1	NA	CSASAQPQHF	TGCAGTGCTAGTGCTCAGCCCCAGCATTTT
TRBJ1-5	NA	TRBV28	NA	CASTPQPPGQHF	TGTGCCAGCACTCCTCAACCGCCTGGACAGCATTTT
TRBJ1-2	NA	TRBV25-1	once	CATSRDNSYGYTF	TGTGCCACCTCCCGGGACAACTCCTATGGCTACACCTTC
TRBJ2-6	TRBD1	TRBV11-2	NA	CASSYRGRAGANVLTF	TGTGCCAGCAGCTACAGGGGGCGCGCTGGGGCCAACGTCCTGACTTTC
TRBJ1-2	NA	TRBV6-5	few	CASRPLGYGYTF	TGTGCCAGTCGGCCTTTGGGCTATGGCTACACCTTC
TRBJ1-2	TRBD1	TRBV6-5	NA	CASTGGYGYTF	TGTGCCAGCACAGGGGGCTATGGCTACACCTTC
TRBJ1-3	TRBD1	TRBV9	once	CASSVSLTGAGNTIYF	TGTGCCAGCAGCGTCTCCTTGACAGGGGCTGGAAACACCATATATTTT
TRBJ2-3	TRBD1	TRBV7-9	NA	CASSLGEQGSQYF	TGTGCCAGCAGCTTAGGAGAACAGGGGTCGCAGTATTTT
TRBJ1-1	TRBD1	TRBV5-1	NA	CASSKDRSNTEAFF	TGCGCCAGCAGCAAGGACAGGTCAAACACTGAAGCTTTCTTT
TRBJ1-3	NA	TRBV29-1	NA	CSVTGLSGNTIYF	TGCAGCGTTACAGGTCTGTCTGGAAACACCATATATTTT
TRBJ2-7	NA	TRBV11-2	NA	CASSLAHTLTYEQYF	TGTGCCAGCAGCTTAGCCCACACCCTTACCTACGAGCAGTACTTC
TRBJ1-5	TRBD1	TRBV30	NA	CAWATGNQPQHF	TGTGCCTGGGCGACAGGGAATCAGCCCCAGCATTTT
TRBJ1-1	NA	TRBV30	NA	CAWSWGRNTEAFF	TGTGCCTGGAGCTGGGGGCGGAACACTGAAGCTTTCTTT
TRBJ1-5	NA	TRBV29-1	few	CSAGAIFSVNQPQHF	TGCAGCGCGGGAGCGATCTTTTCGGTCAATCAGCCCCAGCATTTT
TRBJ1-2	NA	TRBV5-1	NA	CASSKGREGDGYTF	TGCGCCAGCAGCAAAGGCAGGGAGGGCGATGGCTACACCTTC
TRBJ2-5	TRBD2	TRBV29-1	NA	CSVGLAGRGYQETQYF	TGCAGCGTTGGTCTAGCGGGGAGGGGGTACCAAGAGACCCAGTACTTC
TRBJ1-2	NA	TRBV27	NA	CASSLSGGSYGYTF	TGTGCCAGCAGTTTATCAGGGGGGAGCTATGGCTACACCTTC
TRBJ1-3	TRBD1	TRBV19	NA	CASSPRGGTGVRSGNTIYF	TGTGCCAGTAGTCCAAGGGGGGGGACAGGCGTCCGCTCTGGAAACACCATATATTTT